Listed here are 27 T cell receptor beta chains from one sample, sequenced in a study of T cell repertoires in cytomegalovirus infection. Each CDR3 protein is one row after TCRdb ran MiXCR on the reads. There are 480,000 or so distinct CDR3 sequences in the sample; over 9% occur only once, and roughly 10% lies in the top ten. Sequencing used PBMCs. The receptors stem from a human donor in good health (CMV status not recorded). Some clones in this sample may be carry-over from other donors' samples.

This chain joins TRBV28 and TRBJ1-5; D is unresolved. Trimming removed 5 bases from V and 0 bases from J, with 11 bases in between. The length of the CDR3 is 15 residues. Germline V CDR1 and CDR2: MDHEN, SYDVKM. CDR3 region: CASSPDLHSNQPQHF. The DNA for the CDR3 is TGTGCCAGCAGTCCCGACCTACATAGCAATCAGCCCCAGCATTTT.

This chain connects TRBV9 to TRBJ2-2; the match to TRBD1 covers 8 bases. The J segment lost 15 bases and the V segment lost 3 bases, leaving 7 bases of the junction unmatched. Germline CDR1 reads SGDLS; CDR2 reads YYNGEE. The CDR3 totals 12 residues. CDR3 nucleotides: TGTGCCAGCAGCGACCTACAGGGGGTGATGTTTTTT. This codes for CASSDLQGVMFF.

In its sample, this clonotype was seen many times. The rearrangement links TRBV20-1 to TRBJ2-1, with D perhaps TRBD1 or TRBD2 (5 bases each). CDR3 size: 10 residues. V lost 6 bases and J lost 9, with 9 bases in between. Per the germline V gene, CDR1 is DFQATT and CDR2 is SNEGSKA (reference sequence). CDR3 sequence (DNA): TGCAGTGCGGGGGTAGTTGAGCAGTTCTTC. Its protein product is CSAGVVEQFF.

The V call is TRBV28, the J call TRBJ2-7, with D perhaps TRBD1 (6 bases). CDR3 length equals 13 residues. The germline V gene encodes CDR1 MDHEN and CDR2 SYDVKM. V was cut by 5 bases and J by 4 bases, with 12 bases left in between. CDR3 loop: CASSITGMYEQYF. The DNA for the CDR3 is TGTGCCAGCAGTATAACAGGGATGTACGAGCAGTACTTC.

This clonotype showed up many times. Here the CDR3 DNA reads TGTGCCAGCAGCTTAGGGGGACTAGCGGGCACCGGGGAGCTGTTTTTT. As protein: CASSLGGLAGTGELFF. The rearrangement joins TRBV7-6 to TRBJ2-2; 12 bases map to TRBD2. J lost 4 bases, V lost 1 base, and 1 base had no gene match. In germline, CDR1 is SGHVS, CDR2 FNYEAQ. This CDR3 is built from 16 residues. Supplemented by reference TRBV7-6 and TRBJ2-2, the full variable domain reads GAGVSQSPRYKVTKRGQDVALRCDPISGHVSLYWYRQALGQGPEFLTYFNYEAQQDKSGLPNDRFSAERPEGSISTLTIQRTEQRDSAMYRCASSLGGLAGTGELFFGEGSRLTVL.

Ten or more counts support this clonotype. V gene TRBV7-8 combines with J gene TRBJ2-7; weak D call: TRBD1 (5 bases). With 1 base removed from V and 6 bases from J, the gap between germline ends came to 16 bases. CDR1 and CDR2 (germline): SGHVS, FQNEAQ. CDR3 size: 15 residues. CDR3 in amino acids: CASSLGGRPWGEQYF. CDR3 in DNA: TGTGCCAGCAGCTTAGGGGGCAGGCCGTGGGGCGAGCAGTACTTC.

This clonotype was seen just once. A much larger clonotype is one base distant, so this may be a read error. The chain combines TRBV10-3 with TRBJ1-5, with a tentative D call TRBD1 (5 bases). This CDR3 spans 16 amino acids. Germline values: CDR1 ENHRY, CDR2 SYGVKD. CDR3 amino acids: CVISESAEGTYQPQHF. The CDR3 DNA reads as TGTGTCATCAGTGAGTCGGCGGAGGGGACGTATCAGCCCCAGCATTTT.

The chain combines TRBV19 with TRBJ1-5; D is unresolved. This CDR3 is 18 amino acids long. The V gene's germline CDR1 is LNHDA and CDR2 SQIVND (reference sequence). V gave up 5 bases and J gave up 2 bases, with 22 bases separating them. The CDR3 loop reads CASSFPEVAASGNQPQHF. CDR3 nucleotide sequence: TGTGCCAGTAGTTTCCCCGAGGTGGCAGCTTCAGGCAATCAGCCCCAGCATTTT.

The sample holds many counts of this clonotype. The rearrangement joins TRBV4-1 to TRBJ2-1; 11 nucleotides line up with TRBD2. V was clipped by 1 base and J by 4 bases; unmatched bases: 9. Germline lookup yields CDR1 MGHRA and CDR2 YSYEKL. CDR3 length: 18 amino acids. In DNA, the CDR3 is TGCGCCAGCAGCCAAGTGAAACTAGCGGGAGCAGGATACAATGAGCAGTTCTTC. Translation gives CASSQVKLAGAGYNEQFF.

This clonotype was seen at least ten times. This chain links TRBV7-8 with TRBJ2-3; 8 nucleotides match TRBD2. The germline CDR1 and CDR2 sequences are SGHVS and FQNEAQ. Unmatched junction bases numbered 8, after V lost 6 bases and J lost 3 bases. CDR3 length: 15 amino acids. Here the CDR3 reads CASRSRASGTDTQYF. For the CDR3, the DNA is TGTGCCAGCAGATCGCGGGCTAGCGGGACAGATACGCAGTATTTT.

In DNA, the CDR3 is TGCAGTGCCCAGGGACAGGGTTTATCACCCCTCCACTTT. This codes for CSAQGQGLSPLHF. The V and J genes are TRBV20-1 and TRBJ1-6, with 9 nucleotides matching TRBD1. This CDR3 comprises 13 residues. Losses at the gene ends were 6 bases for V and 10 bases for J; bases not matched to a gene: 7. CDR1 DFQATT and CDR2 SNEGSKA come from the germline V gene (reference sequence).

The rearrangement uses TRBV29-1 and TRBJ1-3; D uncertain. The V gene lost 6 bases and the J gene lost 1 base, with 13 bases spanning the gap. In germline, CDR1 is SQVTM, CDR2 ANQGSEA. The CDR3 contains 14 residues. The DNA of the CDR3 is TGCAGCGTCCTAACTACAGCTTCTGGAAACACCATATATTTT. Translation: CSVLTTASGNTIYF.

In its sample, this clonotype was seen many times. The V gene is TRBV7-7, the J gene TRBJ2-5; D gene unclear. CDR1 SSHAT and CDR2 FNYEAQ come from the germline V gene (reference sequence). V dropped 3 bases and J dropped 1 base, with 12 bases sitting between them. The CDR3 is 15 residues long. In DNA, the CDR3 is TGTGCCAGCAGCTTGAGTAAGATGACCCAAGAGACCCAGTACTTC. This encodes CASSLSKMTQETQYF.

The chain employs TRBV20-1 and TRBJ1-2, with D possibly TRBD1 on 5 matching bases. CDR1 DFQATT and CDR2 SNEGSKA come from the germline V gene (reference sequence). This CDR3 spans 13 amino acids. V was shortened by 1 base and J by 4 bases, with 10 bases between the two germline ends. DNA for the CDR3: TGCAGTGCTAGAGGCCAGGGCCGCTATGGCTACACCTTC. This encodes CSARGQGRYGYTF.

This clonotype occurred many times. The chain is built from TRBV12-5 and TRBJ1-2; D uncertain. Germline V gene sequence: CDR1 LGHNT, CDR2 FRNRAP. V was shortened by 0 bases and J by 3 bases, with 5 bases between the two germline ends. CDR3 size: 13 residues. DNA for the CDR3: TGTGCTAGTGGTTTGGTACAGCACTATGGCTACACCTTC. Translated, it gives CASGLVQHYGYTF.

This sequence joins TRBV20-1 and TRBJ2-3; a weak D match, TRBD2 (6 bases). V was trimmed by 5 bases and J by 6 bases, leaving 21 bases between them. This CDR3 contains 15 residues. Germline V gene data show CDR1 as DFQATT and CDR2 as SNEGSKA (reference sequence). This CDR3 is CSARHLAPQSDTQYF. CDR3 sequence (DNA): TGCAGTGCTCGTCATCTAGCGCCCCAGTCGGATACGCAGTATTTT.

V usage is TRBV29-1 and J usage is TRBJ2-2; D is ambiguous. The length of the CDR3 is 10 residues. Germline V gene lookup returns CDR1 SQVTM and CDR2 ANQGSEA. V was clipped by 5 bases and J by 4 bases, with 2 bases between them. The CDR3 nucleotides read TGCAGCGTTCTCACCGGGGAGCTGTTTTTT. This translates into CSVLTGELFF.

This clonotype has a count of ten or more. The chain links TRBV12-3 or TRBV12-4 to TRBJ2-5; 7 bases fit TRBD2. Trimming removed 4 bases from V and 4 bases from J; junction bases left unmatched: 9. The CDR3 runs to 15 residues. The DNA for the CDR3 is TGTGCCAGCAGTTCCCTCTCTTGGGAGGGAGAGACCCAGTACTTC. Its protein product is CASSSLSWEGETQYF.

The sample holds many counts of this clonotype. The gene calls are TRBV4-2 and TRBJ1-1, with 9 bases lining up with TRBD1. The trim removed 0 bases at V and 11 bases at J, leaving 13 bases unmatched. Germline assignment: CDR1 LGHNA and CDR2 YNFKEQ. The CDR3 sequence is 16 residues long. CDR3 region: CASSQELSGTGFGAFF. The DNA for the CDR3 is TGTGCCAGCAGCCAAGAGCTTTCCGGGACAGGGTTTGGCGCTTTCTTT.

This clonotype was found many times. This chain joins TRBV7-2 and TRBJ2-1; 13 bases map to TRBD2. This CDR3 comprises 16 residues. The V gene end was trimmed by 4 bases and the J gene end by 6 bases; junction bases not matched to a gene: 6. From germline, CDR1 is SGHTA and CDR2 FQGNSA. Written as DNA, the CDR3 is TGTGCCAGCAGCTCAGAGGGACTAGCGGGAACCAATGAGCAGTTCTTC. This translates into CASSSEGLAGTNEQFF.

The gene calls are TRBV20-1 and TRBJ2-2; 10 bases agree with TRBD2. V shed 4 bases, J shed 4 bases, and the junction held 3 bases outside the gene matches. CDR3 length: 14 residues. Germline CDR1 and CDR2: DFQATT and SNEGSKA (reference sequence). CDR3 sequence: CSATSGSGTGELFF. CDR3 nucleotide sequence: TGCAGTGCTACTAGCGGGAGTGGCACCGGGGAGCTGTTTTTT.

This clonotype was found many times. The chain joins TRBV4-2 to TRBJ2-5, with 9 bases aligning to TRBD2. Germline CDR1 is LGHNA and CDR2 is YNFKEQ. CDR3 length: 16 residues. J gave up 3 bases and V 1 base, and 6 bases lay outside the gene matches. The CDR3 protein is CASSQVIAGVKETQYF. The CDR3 region has the DNA TGTGCCAGCAGCCAAGTAATAGCGGGAGTAAAAGAGACCCAGTACTTC.

This clonotype showed up just a few times. J is TRBJ2-1 and V is TRBV2; D is uncertain. Germline V CDR1 and CDR2: SNHLY, FYNNEI. The CDR3 sequence is 12 residues long. V lost 4 bases and J lost 5, with 6 bases in between. The CDR3 nucleotides are TGTGCCAGCAGTGCGAAAGACAATGAGCAGTTCTTC. Protein: CASSAKDNEQFF.

The chain couples TRBV27 to TRBJ2-3, with D hard to call. From germline, CDR1 is MNHEY and CDR2 SMNVEV (reference sequence). This CDR3 spans 12 amino acids. The V end was cut by 4 bases, the J end by 10 bases, with 12 bases between. Written as DNA, the CDR3 is TGTGCCAGCAGTTCCGCCCCTCGGGCGCAGTATTTT. The encoded protein is CASSSAPRAQYF.

The rearrangement joins TRBV5-4 to TRBJ1-2, with TRBD1 matching over 7 bases. CDR1 SGHNT and CDR2 YYREEE come from the germline V gene (reference sequence). After removal of 3 bases from V and 4 bases from J, the junction contained 9 bases not matched to a gene. This CDR3 contains 15 residues. The CDR3 protein is CASSSDPGTVYGYTF. Written as DNA, the CDR3 is TGTGCCAGCAGCTCTGACCCCGGGACAGTCTATGGCTACACCTTC.

The table lists this clonotype with many counts. The genes are TRBV12-3 or TRBV12-4 and TRBJ1-1; 7 nucleotides match TRBD1. The CDR3 runs to 14 residues. V trimming: 8 bases; J trimming: 1 base; junction bases outside the gene matches: 7. The CDR3 spells CASEVGQANTEAFF. CDR3 DNA: TGTGCCAGCGAAGTTGGACAGGCGAACACTGAAGCTTTCTTT.

This clonotype has a count of ten or more. The rearrangement uses TRBV5-6 and TRBJ2-7; TRBD1 might be the D (6 bases). The V gene lost 2 bases and the J gene lost 3 bases, with 15 bases spanning the gap. Germline V gives CDR1 SGHDT, CDR2 YYEEEE. The CDR3 consists of 15 residues. The CDR3 coding sequence is TGTGCCAGCAGCTTATCGGGACATGGATACTACGAGCAGTACTTC. Amino acids: CASSLSGHGYYEQYF. Looking up the rest from reference TRBV5-6 and TRBJ2-7 gives the full variable domain: DAGVTQSPTHLIKTRGQQVTLRCSPKSGHDTVSWYQQALGQGPQFIFQYYEEEERQRGNFPDRFSGHQFPNYSSELNVNALLLGDSALYLCASSLSGHGYYEQYFGPGTRLTVT.